Following are 18 T cell receptor beta chains from one sample sequenced in a study of HIV-infected patients and healthy controls. TCRdb passed the 5' RACE reads through MiXCR, listing each CDR3 protein once. Of around 64,000 distinct CDR3 sequences in the sample, about 17% are singletons; the top ten hold approximately 5%. What was sequenced was CD4+ T cells from blood. These receptor sequences come from a human donor in good health.

This clonotype was seen a handful of times. The chain recombines TRBV7-2 with TRBJ1-2; maybe TRBD1 (6 bases). V shed 0 bases and J shed 8 bases, with 13 bases lying between them. Germline V CDR1 and CDR2: SGHTA, FQGNSA. The CDR3 length is 14 residues. The CDR3, as DNA: TGTGCCAGCAGCTTAGCCGGACAGCGAAGCGGCTACACCTTC. Its translation: CASSLAGQRSGYTF.

The CDR3 loop is CASSPTVLGELFF. CDR3 sequence (DNA): TGTGCCAGCAGCCCTACCGTCCTCGGGGAGCTGTTTTTT. The J gene is TRBJ2-2, the V gene TRBV3-1; no clear D gene. The CDR3 sequence is 13 residues long. Germline V CDR1 and CDR2: LGHDT, YNNKEL (reference sequence). V was cut by 4 bases and J by 7 bases, with 10 bases left in between.

This clonotype appeared many times. V is TRBV20-1 and J is TRBJ1-4; no clear D. The CDR3 runs to 17 residues. Trimming pared 0 bases from V and 6 bases from J, leaving 20 bases between. CDR1 is DFQATT, CDR2 SNEGSKA, per germline (reference sequence). The CDR3 DNA sequence: TGCAGTGCTAGAGATTCTCGGGTGCCCAGCCGGTATGAAAAACTGTTTTTT. It specifies CSARDSRVPSRYEKLFF.

Ten or more counts support this clonotype. Written as DNA, the CDR3 is TGTGCCAGCAGCTTACCGGGAAACACCATATATTTT. Protein sequence: CASSLPGNTIYF. The J gene is TRBJ1-3, the V gene TRBV7-2; no reliable D call. The CDR3 covers 12 residues. Looked up from germline, CDR1 is SGHTA and CDR2 is FQGNSA. The germline V and J ends were trimmed by 2 bases and 4 bases, with 3 bases remaining between them.

V is TRBV5-1 and J is TRBJ2-3, with 10 bases fitting TRBD2. Germline values: CDR1 SGHRS, CDR2 YFSETQ. Trimming at V came to 1 base and at J to 4 bases, leaving 3 bases not matched to a gene. The CDR3 extends over 15 amino acids. CDR3 sequence: CASSLLAGASDTQYF. The CDR3 region has the DNA TGCGCCAGCAGCTTGCTAGCGGGGGCTTCAGATACGCAGTATTTT.

The sample holds many counts of this clonotype. V and J are TRBV28 and TRBJ2-2; D possibly uses TRBD1 or TRBD2 (5 bases each). There are 13 residues in the CDR3. Germline-derived CDR1 and CDR2 are MDHEN and SYDVKM. V lost 8 bases to trimming and J lost 6 bases, with 13 bases between them. CDR3 sequence: CASRGTVAGELFF. The CDR3 bases are TGTGCCAGCCGAGGGACGGTAGCCGGGGAGCTGTTTTTT. The variable domain in full, completed from reference TRBV28 and TRBJ2-2, reads DVKVTQSSRYLVKRTGEKVFLECVQDMDHENMFWYRQDPGLGLRLIYFSYDVKMKEKGDIPEGYSVSREKKERFSLILESASTNQTSMYLCASRGTVAGELFFGEGSRLTVL.

The chain employs TRBV7-3 and TRBJ2-1; weak D call: TRBD2 (5 bases). V was shortened by 7 bases and J by 8 bases, with 21 bases between the two germline ends. The CDR3 length is 15 residues. Looked up from germline, CDR1 is SGHTA and CDR2 is FQGTGA. CDR3 sequence reads: CASTPYGGRWDEQFF. The CDR3 DNA reads TGTGCCAGCACCCCGTATGGCGGGCGGTGGGATGAGCAGTTCTTC.

At least ten counts were recorded for this clonotype. The CDR3 reads CASSSQVRRDSLKGVHQPQHF. DNA for the CDR3: TGTGCCAGCAGTTCCCAAGTCCGCCGGGACAGCCTAAAAGGTGTCCATCAGCCCCAGCATTTT. The chain recombines TRBV27 with TRBJ1-5; 7 bases are a match to TRBD1. Germline trimming cut 4 bases from V and 5 bases from J; bases unmatched to any gene: 26. Germline CDR1 and CDR2: MNHEY and SMNVEV (reference sequence). The CDR3 totals 21 residues.

The chain uses TRBV15 and TRBJ2-1; the D is unclear. CDR3 length: 13 amino acids. V lost 0 bases and J 8 bases, leaving 8 bases between the germline ends. The germline V gene encodes CDR1 LNHNV and CDR2 YYDKDF (reference sequence). CDR3 nucleotide sequence: TGTGCCACCAGCAGAGATCTATTGGATGAGCAGTTCTTC. It is translated as CATSRDLLDEQFF.

This clonotype has a handful of counts. The V and J genes are TRBV7-2 and TRBJ2-1; TRBD1 matches at 9 bases. Trimming cost V 3 bases and J 6 bases; bases outside gene matches: 3. Germline CDR1 is SGHTA and CDR2 is FQGNSA. The CDR3 runs 14 residues. The CDR3 spells CASSLGTGFNEQFF. CDR3 bases: TGTGCCAGCAGCTTGGGGACAGGGTTCAATGAGCAGTTCTTC.

This chain uses TRBV7-8 with TRBJ1-1; no clear D gene. CDR3 length: 15 residues. The germline V gene encodes CDR1 SGHVS and CDR2 FQNEAQ. Trimming took 7 bases from V and 0 from J, leaving 15 bases between them. The CDR3 reads CASTAAGLMNTEAFF. CDR3 sequence (DNA): TGTGCCAGCACCGCGGCGGGTCTGATGAACACTGAAGCTTTCTTT.

The table lists this clonotype with many counts. The V gene is TRBV28, the J gene TRBJ1-1, with TRBD1 matching over 8 bases. The CDR3 is made up of 15 amino acids. With V trimmed by 7 bases and J by 2 bases, 9 bases remained unmatched. The germline V gene has CDR1 MDHEN and CDR2 SYDVKM. The CDR3: CASTPRQGANTEAFF. Written as DNA, the CDR3 is TGTGCCAGCACCCCAAGGCAGGGGGCCAACACTGAAGCTTTCTTT.

The chain employs TRBV21-1 and TRBJ2-1; the tabulated D call, TRBD2, remains unverified against the DNA. TRBV21-1 is given as a pseudogene. This CDR3 is 10 amino acids long. CDR3 residues: CASSWVLPSF. CDR3 DNA sequence: TGTGCCAGCAGCTGGGTTCTCCCGTCATTC.

This clonotype was recorded many times. This chain connects TRBV7-2 to TRBJ2-5; D uncertain. V was pared by 4 bases and J by 5 bases, with 17 bases between. The CDR3 is 15 amino acids. Germline V gene sequence: CDR1 SGHTA, CDR2 FQGNSA. As DNA, the CDR3 is TGTGCCAGCAGCTACGTCCGCCAGGCCCCGGAGACCCAGTACTTC. Protein product: CASSYVRQAPETQYF.

The V gene is TRBV12-3 or TRBV12-4, the J gene TRBJ1-5, with D perhaps matching TRBD1 (6 bases). The CDR3 sequence is 14 residues long. V dropped 6 bases and J dropped 6 bases, with 15 bases sitting between them. As DNA, the CDR3 is TGTGCCAGCAGCCGCCAACAGGGTGGTCAGCCCCAGCATTTT. This sequence encodes CASSRQQGGQPQHF.

There are a few counts of this clonotype. This chain uses TRBV7-9 with TRBJ2-5; 11 bases line up with TRBD2. The CDR3 is 15 amino acids. Germline values: CDR1 SEHNR, CDR2 FQNEAQ (reference sequence). V gave up 1 base and J gave up 4 bases; unmatched junction bases: 2. The CDR3 region has the DNA TGTGCCAGCAGCTTAGTTACTAGCGGGGGAGAGACCCAGTACTTC. It codes for CASSLVTSGGETQYF.

This clonotype has ten or more counts. The CDR3: CSAKTSGGGETQYF. The CDR3, as DNA: TGCAGTGCTAAAACTAGCGGGGGCGGAGAGACCCAGTACTTC. This chain uses TRBV20-1 with TRBJ2-5, with 11 bases identical to TRBD2. V dropped 4 bases and J dropped 4; count of bases not matched to a gene: 5. This CDR3 has 14 amino acids. Germline V gene sequence: CDR1 DFQATT, CDR2 SNEGSKA (reference sequence).

Only a few counts were recorded for this clonotype. The chain links TRBV2 to TRBJ1-4, with D unclear. Between the trimmed V and J ends, which lost 10 bases and 2 bases, there was a span of 17 bases. Germline V gene data show CDR1 as SNHLY and CDR2 as FYNNEI. The CDR3 extends over 15 amino acids. The CDR3, as DNA: TGTGCCACAAAAAACGGCGCTCGGACTAATGAAAAACTGTTTTTT. Translation gives CATKNGARTNEKLFF.